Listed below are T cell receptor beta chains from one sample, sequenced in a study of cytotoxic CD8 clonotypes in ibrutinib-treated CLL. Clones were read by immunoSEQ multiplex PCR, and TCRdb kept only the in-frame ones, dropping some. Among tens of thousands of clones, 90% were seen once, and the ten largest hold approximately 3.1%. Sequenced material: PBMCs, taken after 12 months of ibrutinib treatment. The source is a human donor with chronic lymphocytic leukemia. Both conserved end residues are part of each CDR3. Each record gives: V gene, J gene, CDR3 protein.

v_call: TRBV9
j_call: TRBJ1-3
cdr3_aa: CASSVFSQGSGNTIYF

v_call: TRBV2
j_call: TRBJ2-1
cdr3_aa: CASSGRRSGTDEQFF

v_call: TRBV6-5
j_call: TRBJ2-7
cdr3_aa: CASSQTVNYEQYF

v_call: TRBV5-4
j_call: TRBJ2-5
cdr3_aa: CASSLARTSGETQYF

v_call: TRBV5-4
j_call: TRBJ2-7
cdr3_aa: CASSFSGIGNEQYF

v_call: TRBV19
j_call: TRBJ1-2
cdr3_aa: CASSILMFTSYGYTF

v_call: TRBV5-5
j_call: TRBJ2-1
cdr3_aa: CASSLYGTGTYNEQFF

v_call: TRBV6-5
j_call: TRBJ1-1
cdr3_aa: CASSWGGQITEAFF

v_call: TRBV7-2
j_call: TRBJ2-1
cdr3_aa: CASSLVAGGRDEQFF

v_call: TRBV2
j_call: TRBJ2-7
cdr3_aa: CASSVTGAGEQYF

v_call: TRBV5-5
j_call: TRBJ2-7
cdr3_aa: CASSLRYLAGRGTQYEQYF

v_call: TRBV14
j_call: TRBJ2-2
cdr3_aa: CASSLLYRDTGELFF

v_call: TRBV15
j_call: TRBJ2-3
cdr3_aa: CATSRTGLLRDTQYF

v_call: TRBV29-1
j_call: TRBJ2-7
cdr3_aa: CSAILAGGGYEQYF

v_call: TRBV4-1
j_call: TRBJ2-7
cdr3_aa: CASSRGQGNEQYF

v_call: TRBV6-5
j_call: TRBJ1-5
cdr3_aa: CASRSGTGDNQPQHF

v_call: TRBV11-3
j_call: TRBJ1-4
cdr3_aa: CASSLSQGYNEKLFF

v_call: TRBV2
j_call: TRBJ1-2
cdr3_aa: CASSGDLTYYGYTF

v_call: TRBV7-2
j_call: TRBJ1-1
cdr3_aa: CASSSLGTQGEAFF

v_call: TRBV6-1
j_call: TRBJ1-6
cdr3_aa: CASGDRLNSPLHF

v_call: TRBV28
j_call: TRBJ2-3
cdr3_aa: CASTIWAGGTDTQYF

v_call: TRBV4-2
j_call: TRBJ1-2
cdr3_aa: CASSSLGGTSNYGYTF

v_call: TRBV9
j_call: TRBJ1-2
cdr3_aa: CASSAQGVAALSTGYTF

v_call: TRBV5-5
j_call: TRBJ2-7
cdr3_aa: CASSLAGGAYEQYF

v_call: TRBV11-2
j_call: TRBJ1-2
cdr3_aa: CASRRTGGGGYTF

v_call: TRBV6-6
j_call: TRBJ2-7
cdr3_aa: CASHPTGFFHEQYF

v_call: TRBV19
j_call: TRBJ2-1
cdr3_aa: CASSTRAGGRHEQFF

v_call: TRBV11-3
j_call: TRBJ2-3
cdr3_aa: CASSLAGGLTDTQYF

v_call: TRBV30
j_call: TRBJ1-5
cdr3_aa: CAWSEDSNQPQHF

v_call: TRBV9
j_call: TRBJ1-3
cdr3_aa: CASSPMVSSGNTIYF

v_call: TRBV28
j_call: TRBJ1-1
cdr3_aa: CASRVNTEAFF

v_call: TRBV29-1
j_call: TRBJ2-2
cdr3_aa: CSVEQGVNTGELFF

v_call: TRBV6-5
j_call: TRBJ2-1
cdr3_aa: CASSPRTSNNEQFF